This record covers a single T cell receptor (beta chain). Profiled with immunoSEQ multiplex PCR; TCRdb holds only in-frame clones, not every one. The sample lists hundreds of thousands of clones, about 87% occurring once. The sample is drawn from a study of Ad26.COV2.S vaccination and SARS-CoV-2 variants. Looked up from germline, CDR1 is SQVTM and CDR2 is ANQGSEA. The CDR3 sequence is 14 residues long. V gave up 6 bases and J gave up 1 base; unmatched junction bases: 6. Treatment meaning: roughly 18 received Ad26.COV2.S at low or high dose, single or two shots; several received placebo; per-sample allocation not given. Repertoires come from day 63 after the first vaccine or placebo injection.

The sequencing used peripheral blood, collected in a trial of Ad26.COV2.S vaccine versus placebo. The TCR sequence derives from a person aged 18-60 years who received the Ad26.COV2.S COVID-19 vaccine or a placebo. The rearrangement links TRBV29-1 to TRBJ1-3; 7 nucleotides agree with TRBD1. DNA for the CDR3: TGCAGCGTGGGACAGACTGTGTCTGGAAACACCATATATTTT. Its translation is CSVGQTVSGNTIYF.